The 29 T cell receptor beta chains below were found in one sample sequenced in a study of cytomegalovirus exposure and HLA in healthy donors. In the PCR, 60 Vbeta and 13 Jbeta primers were used. Repertoires were generated with immunoSEQ multiplex PCR, while TCRdb's copy carries only in-frame clones and drops some. This repertoire shows 200,000 to 250,000 clones, over 65% found once; its top ten account for roughly 0.62%. The sample comprised PBMCs. The receptor source for this set is a man aged 18 to 30 in good health and CMV-seronegative.

The V and J genes are TRBV19 and TRBJ1-5, with D hard to call. Trimming cost V 3 bases and J 2 bases, with 11 bases left between them. In germline, CDR1 is LNHDA, CDR2 SQIVND (reference sequence). The CDR3 sequence is 15 residues long. CDR3 sequence reads: CASSMVLIGNQPQHF. CDR3 coding DNA: TGTGCCAGTAGTATGGTCCTTATAGGCAATCAGCCCCAGCATTTT.

V usage is TRBV7-9 and J usage is TRBJ2-3; D is ambiguous. Trimming stripped 3 bases from V and 0 bases from J, with 7 bases between. CDR1 SEHNR and CDR2 FQNEAQ come from the germline V gene (reference sequence). The CDR3 extends over 14 amino acids. In DNA form, the CDR3 reads TGTGCCAGCAGCTTCGACTCTAGCACAGATACGCAGTATTTT. Amino acids: CASSFDSSTDTQYF.

V gene TRBV28 combines with J gene TRBJ1-5; weak D call: TRBD1 (6 bases). This CDR3 is built from 17 residues. V shed 5 bases and J shed 0 bases, with 17 bases lying between them. CDR1 is MDHEN, CDR2 SYDVKM, per germline. The CDR3 DNA reads TGTGCCAGCAGTAGTGGACGGGGGGCGGCTAGCAATCAGCCCCAGCATTTT. Encoded protein: CASSSGRGAASNQPQHF. Using reference TRBV28 and TRBJ1-5 for the parts outside the CDR3, the full variable domain is DVKVTQSSRYLVKRTGEKVFLECVQDMDHENMFWYRQDPGLGLRLIYFSYDVKMKEKGDIPEGYSVSREKKERFSLILESASTNQTSMYLCASSSGRGAASNQPQHFGDGTRLSIL.

About this clone itself: Other DNA sequences of this sample code for an identical CDR3. Here the CDR3 DNA reads TGCGCCAGCAGCACCGCCCGACAGGGGGTAAACTACGAGCAGTACTTC. It yields the protein CASSTARQGVNYEQYF. V gene TRBV5-1 combines with J gene TRBJ2-7, with 9 bases identical to TRBD1. Germline CDR1 is SGHRS and CDR2 is YFSETQ. The V segment lost 4 bases and the J segment 3 bases; nucleotides outside the gene matches: 11. The CDR3 runs to 16 residues.

V usage is TRBV4-1 and J usage is TRBJ2-1; 12 positions match TRBD2. J was trimmed by 8 bases and V by 5 bases; bases with no gene match: 16. This CDR3 has 18 amino acids. Germline CDR1 reads MGHRA; CDR2 reads YSYEKL. CDR3 sequence: CASSESPGTSGLRYEQFF. The DNA of the CDR3 is TGCGCCAGCAGCGAAAGCCCCGGGACTAGCGGGCTCAGGTATGAGCAGTTCTTC.

V gene TRBV5-1 combines with J gene TRBJ2-3, with 10 bases fitting TRBD2. This CDR3 comprises 17 residues. Germline lookup yields CDR1 SGHRS and CDR2 YFSETQ. Trimming removed 3 bases from V and 5 bases from J; junction bases left unmatched: 12. The CDR3 sequence is CASSWSSGRAGVDTQYF. In DNA, the CDR3 is TGCGCCAGCAGCTGGTCAAGCGGGAGGGCCGGGGTAGATACGCAGTATTTT.

The CDR3, as DNA: TGTGCCAGCTCATCAAAGGTCCCTACCGGGAGTTATAACTATGGCTACACCTTC. This translates into CASSSKVPTGSYNYGYTF. The chain links TRBV18 to TRBJ1-2, with unresolved D. The CDR3 totals 18 residues. Trimming took 5 bases from V and 1 from J, leaving 23 bases between them. Germline-derived CDR1 and CDR2 are KGHSH and LQKENI.

This rearrangement joins TRBV11-3 to TRBJ2-5, with a tentative D call TRBD2 (6 bases). V lost 5 bases and J 2 bases, leaving 18 bases between the germline ends. The CDR3 has 16 residues. The germline V gene has CDR1 SGHNT and CDR2 YENEEA. CDR3: CASSPGQTGDQETQYF. In DNA, the CDR3 is TGTGCCAGCAGCCCCGGACAAACGGGAGATCAAGAGACCCAGTACTTC.

The chain employs TRBV30 and TRBJ2-1, with TRBD2 identical over 14 bases. Germline V CDR1 and CDR2: GTSNPN, SVGIG (reference sequence). This CDR3 has 15 amino acids. The V gene end was trimmed by 0 bases and the J gene end by 10 bases; junction bases not matched to a gene: 5. CDR3 residues: CAWSVGTSGSDEQFF. CDR3 nucleotides: TGTGCCTGGAGTGTAGGGACTAGCGGGAGTGACGAGCAGTTCTTC.

The rearrangement joins TRBV2 to TRBJ1-1; D gene uncertain. The germline V and J ends were trimmed by 5 bases and 1 base, with 8 bases remaining between them. The CDR3 loop spans 13 amino acids. Per germline, CDR1 SNHLY and CDR2 FYNNEI. The CDR3 sequence: CASSYSPNTEAFF. The CDR3, as DNA: TGTGCCAGCAGTTATAGCCCGAACACTGAAGCTTTCTTT.

The J gene is TRBJ1-6, the V gene TRBV30; D might be TRBD1 (5 bases). V was pared by 2 bases and J by 9 bases, with 14 bases between. Germline lookup yields CDR1 GTSNPN and CDR2 SVGIG (reference sequence). The CDR3 loop spans 14 amino acids. CDR3 loop: CAWSSPAGGSPLHF. In DNA, the CDR3 is TGTGCCTGGAGTTCCCCAGCCGGGGGTTCACCCCTCCACTTT.

The chain employs TRBV5-6 and TRBJ2-7; weak D call: TRBD2 (5 bases). The CDR3 loop spans 14 amino acids. Trimming cost V 5 bases and J 0 bases, with 12 bases left between them. Germline V lookup: CDR1 SGHDT, CDR2 YYEEEE. DNA for the CDR3: TGTGCCAGCAGAAGCCTAGCAGGCTCCTACGAGCAGTACTTC. Protein: CASRSLAGSYEQYF. Filled out from reference TRBV5-6 and TRBJ2-7, the complete variable domain reads DAGVTQSPTHLIKTRGQQVTLRCSPKSGHDTVSWYQQALGQGPQFIFQYYEEEERQRGNFPDRFSGHQFPNYSSELNVNALLLGDSALYLCASRSLAGSYEQYFGPGTRLTVT.

The chain uses TRBV5-1 and TRBJ2-4, with 9 positions matching TRBD1. Germline CDR1 is SGHRS and CDR2 is YFSETQ. Unmatched junction bases numbered 2, after V lost 2 bases and J lost 5 bases. This CDR3 has 14 residues. The chain's CDR3 is CASSLWTGENIQYF. Written as DNA, the CDR3 is TGCGCCAGCAGCTTATGGACAGGGGAAAACATTCAGTACTTC. Combining the CDR3 with reference TRBV5-1 and TRBJ2-4 gives the whole variable domain KAGVTQTPRYLIKTRGQQVTLSCSPISGHRSVSWYQQTPGQGLQFLFEYFSETQRNKGNFPGRFSGRQFSNSRSEMNVSTLELGDSALYLCASSLWTGENIQYFGAGTRLSVL.

The CDR3 region is CASSMGQGDEAFF. In nucleotides, the CDR3 is TGTGCCAGTAGCATGGGACAGGGGGATGAAGCTTTCTTT. J is TRBJ1-1 and V is TRBV19; 11 bases are shared with TRBD1. The trim removed 6 bases at V and 7 bases at J, leaving 4 bases unmatched. This CDR3 has 13 residues. Germline CDR1 is LNHDA and CDR2 is SQIVND (reference sequence). Using reference TRBV19 and TRBJ1-1 for the parts outside the CDR3, the full variable domain is DGGITQSPKYLFRKEGQNVTLSCEQNLNHDAMYWYRQDPGQGLRLIYYSQIVNDFQKGDIAEGYSVSREKKESFPLTVTSAQKNPTAFYLCASSMGQGDEAFFGQGTRLTVV.

The J gene is TRBJ2-7, the V gene TRBV7-9; 8 nucleotides align to TRBD2. Germline V CDR1 and CDR2: SEHNR, FQNEAQ (reference sequence). This CDR3 comprises 14 residues. The trim removed 5 bases at V and 3 bases at J, leaving 6 bases unmatched. The CDR3: CASSRRGLDYEQYF. The CDR3 DNA reads as TGTGCCAGCAGCCGCAGGGGACTAGACTACGAGCAGTACTTC.

This sequence joins TRBV6-5 and TRBJ1-4; 8 bases are a match to TRBD1. V dropped 6 bases and J dropped 8; count of bases not matched to a gene: 8. Per germline, CDR1 MNHEY and CDR2 SVGAGI. The CDR3 is 14 amino acids. The CDR3 DNA is TGTGCCAGCAGCCTACAGGGGGTTCACGAAAAACTGTTTTTT. Its protein product is CASSLQGVHEKLFF.

This clone was recorded only once. The chain uses TRBV2 and TRBJ1-2; D remains ambiguous. Trimming cost V 4 bases and J 2 bases, with 14 bases left between them. The CDR3 consists of 15 residues. Germline-derived CDR1 and CDR2 are SNHLY and FYNNEI. In DNA form, the CDR3 reads TGTGCCAGCAGTGCGGGGTCAGGAGAGAACTATGGCTACACCTTC. Translation: CASSAGSGENYGYTF.

This clone occurred a few times. This chain connects TRBV11-2 to TRBJ2-7; D is perhaps TRBD2 (5 bases). CDR1 and CDR2 (germline): SGHAT, FQNNGV. There are 15 residues in the CDR3. V was cut by 1 base and J by 3 bases, with 13 bases left in between. The CDR3 loop reads CASSLVFGGNYEQYF. The CDR3 DNA sequence: TGTGCCAGCAGCTTAGTATTCGGAGGAAACTACGAGCAGTACTTC.

This clone was recorded only once. The V and J genes are TRBV21-1 and TRBJ2-1; the table assigns TRBD1, which was not confirmed against the DNA. TRBV21-1 is annotated as a pseudogene. The CDR3 is made up of 15 amino acids. The CDR3 loop reads CASSFPGQTSNEQFF. The CDR3, as DNA: TGTGCCAGCAGTTTCCCGGGACAGACCAGCAATGAGCAGTTCTTC.

This clone was observed a handful of times. The chain employs TRBV30 and TRBJ2-3, with TRBD1 matching over 9 bases. V was clipped by 5 bases and J by 2 bases; unmatched bases: 5. The length of the CDR3 is 14 residues. From germline, CDR1 is GTSNPN and CDR2 SVGIG (reference sequence). In DNA form, the CDR3 reads TGTGCCTGGCTCCAACAGGGGGCCACAGATACGCAGTATTTT. Its translation is CAWLQQGATDTQYF. Looking up the rest from reference TRBV30 and TRBJ2-3 gives the full variable domain: SQTIHQWPATLVQPVGSPLSLECTVEGTSNPNLYWYRQAAGRGLQLLFYSVGIGQISSEVPQNLSASRPQDRQFILSSKKLLLSDSGFYLCAWLQQGATDTQYFGPGTRLTVL.

The chain recombines TRBV6-6 with TRBJ1-1; 8 bases align to TRBD1. The CDR3 runs to 13 residues. Germline V lookup: CDR1 MNHNY, CDR2 SVGAGI (reference sequence). After removal of 6 bases from V and 4 bases from J, the junction contained 4 bases not matched to a gene. CDR3 coding DNA: TGTGCCAGCAGCACAACAGGGGGCACTGAAGCTTTCTTT. Translating it yields CASSTTGGTEAFF.

The V and J genes are TRBV5-5 and TRBJ2-7; 10 bases match TRBD1. J gave up 3 bases and V 4 bases, and 7 bases lay outside the gene matches. The germline CDR1 and CDR2 sequences are SGHKS and YYEKEE (reference sequence). The CDR3 is 15 residues long. The CDR3 protein is CASSDPDRGLYEQYF. As DNA, the CDR3 is TGTGCCAGCAGCGACCCCGACAGGGGGCTCTACGAGCAGTACTTC.

This clone showed up just a few times. J is TRBJ1-4 and V is TRBV15; tentatively, D is TRBD1 (6 bases). This CDR3 region has 15 residues. The V gene's germline CDR1 is LNHNV and CDR2 YYDKDF (reference sequence). With 0 bases removed from V and 5 bases from J, the gap between germline ends came to 10 bases. This CDR3 is CATSREDSENEKLFF. CDR3 nucleotide sequence: TGTGCCACCAGCAGAGAGGACAGCGAGAATGAAAAACTGTTTTTT.

This sequence joins TRBV11-2 and TRBJ2-7; 9 bases line up with TRBD1. Trimming took 4 bases from V and 7 from J; bases not matched to a gene: 14. Germline V gene data show CDR1 as SGHAT and CDR2 as FQNNGV. CDR3 length equals 16 residues. CDR3 bases: TGTGCCAGCAGCTCTTGGACAGGGGACCTTACGTTGGAGCAGTACTTC. This codes for CASSSWTGDLTLEQYF.

The DNA of the CDR3 is TGTGCCAGCAGCTTAGCTCCAGGCGGGGGCAATCAGCCCCAGCATTTT. This sequence encodes CASSLAPGGGNQPQHF. V gene TRBV7-6 combines with J gene TRBJ1-5; D ambiguous. Germline V gives CDR1 SGHVS, CDR2 FNYEAQ. The CDR3 runs to 16 residues. V shed 0 bases and J shed 2 bases, with 11 bases lying between them.

The CDR3 bases are TGTGCCAGTAGTATGCCGCGGACTAGCGGGAATGAGCAGTTCTTC. Translation: CASSMPRTSGNEQFF. The chain combines TRBV19 with TRBJ2-1; 11 bases fit TRBD2. Looked up from germline, CDR1 is LNHDA and CDR2 is SQIVND (reference sequence). The V and J ends lost 3 bases and 7 bases, in that order; junction bases with no gene match: 5. The CDR3 has 15 residues.

This clone was seen more than once but under ten times. The gene calls are TRBV12-5 and TRBJ2-3; TRBD1 aligns across 9 bases. In germline, CDR1 is LGHNT, CDR2 FRNRAP. Losses at the gene ends were 1 base for V and 3 bases for J; bases not matched to a gene: 17. The CDR3 contains 20 residues. CDR3 in amino acids: CASGLALSRDRDVGTDTQYF. CDR3 DNA: TGTGCTAGTGGTTTGGCCCTATCCCGGGACAGGGACGTGGGAACAGATACGCAGTATTTT.

The chain employs TRBV9 and TRBJ2-2, with 8 bases fitting TRBD2. This CDR3 comprises 15 residues. V gave up 3 bases and J gave up 5 bases; unmatched junction bases: 6. Germline CDR1 SGDLS, CDR2 YYNGEE. CDR3 in amino acids: CASSGRPGGTGELFF. DNA for the CDR3: TGTGCCAGCAGCGGTCGCCCGGGGGGGACCGGGGAGCTGTTTTTT. Based on the CDR3 plus reference TRBV9 and TRBJ2-2, the full variable domain is DSGVTQTPKHLITATGQRVTLRCSPRSGDLSVYWYQQSLDQGLQFLIQYYNGEERAKGNILERFSAQQFPDLHSELNLSSLELGDSALYFCASSGRPGGTGELFFGEGSRLTVL.

The chain joins TRBV9 to TRBJ1-4; perhaps TRBD1 as D (5 bases). The germline V and J ends were trimmed by 1 base and 4 bases, with 8 bases remaining between them. CDR3 size: 14 residues. Germline CDR1 reads SGDLS; CDR2 reads YYNGEE. CDR3 in amino acids: CASSVSGVNEKLFF. The CDR3 DNA is TGTGCCAGCAGCGTATCGGGGGTTAATGAAAAACTGTTTTTT.